This paragraph reports one T cell receptor beta chain. Its antigen is unidentified. The data are from a study of cytomegalovirus exposure and HLA in healthy donors. Study information: In a previous analysis, some 110 million unique TCR beta sequences were found from 150 million to 200 million T cells.

The study, taken as a whole, reports: In most subjects, TCR beta sequences reportedly gave accurate predictions of HLA-A and HLA-B alleles. About 87% or about 30% of the time was how often most TCR beta V segments were productive, according to an earlier analysis.

The primer mix had 60 Vbeta and 13 Jbeta primers. The data were produced by immunoSEQ multiplex PCR, yet TCRdb's version contains in-frame clones alone and is incomplete. Seen here are 230,000 or so clones, 92% observed once, and the top ten hold about 1.7%. Trimming cost V 5 bases and J 2 bases; bases outside gene matches: 9. The CDR3 has 16 residues. Germline-derived CDR1 and CDR2 are MNHEY and SMNVEV (reference sequence). The receptor comes from a girl aged 2 to 9 in good health and CMV-seronegative. The chain links TRBV27 to TRBJ1-5, with TRBD1 matching 7 bases. Sample: PBMCs. The chain's CDR3 is CASSQYRGPGNQPQHF. For the CDR3, the DNA is TGTGCCAGCAGTCAGTACAGGGGTCCTGGCAATCAGCCCCAGCATTTT.